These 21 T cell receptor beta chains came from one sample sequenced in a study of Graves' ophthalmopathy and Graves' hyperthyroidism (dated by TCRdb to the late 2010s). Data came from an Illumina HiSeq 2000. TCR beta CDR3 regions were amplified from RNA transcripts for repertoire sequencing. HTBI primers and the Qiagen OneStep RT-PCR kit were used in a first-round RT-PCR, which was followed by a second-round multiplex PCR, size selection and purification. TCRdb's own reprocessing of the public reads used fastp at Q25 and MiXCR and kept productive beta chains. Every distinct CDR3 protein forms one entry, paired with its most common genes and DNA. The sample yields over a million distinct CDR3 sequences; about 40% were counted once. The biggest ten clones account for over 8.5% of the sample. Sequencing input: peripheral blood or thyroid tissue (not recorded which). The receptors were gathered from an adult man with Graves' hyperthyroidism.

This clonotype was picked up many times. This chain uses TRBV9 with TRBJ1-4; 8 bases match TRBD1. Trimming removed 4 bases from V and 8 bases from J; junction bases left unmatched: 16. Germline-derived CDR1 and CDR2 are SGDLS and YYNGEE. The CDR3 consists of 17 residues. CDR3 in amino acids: CASSHGQGLSRGEKLFF. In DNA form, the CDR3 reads TGTGCCAGCAGCCACGGACAGGGACTCTCCCGAGGCGAAAAACTGTTTTTT.

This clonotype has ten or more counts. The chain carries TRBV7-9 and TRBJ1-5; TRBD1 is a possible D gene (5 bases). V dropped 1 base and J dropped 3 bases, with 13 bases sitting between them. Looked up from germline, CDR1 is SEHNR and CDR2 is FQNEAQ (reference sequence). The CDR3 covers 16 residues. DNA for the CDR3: TGTGCCAGCAGCTTAGGGGACGGAGCCAACAATCAGCCCCAGCATTTT. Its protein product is CASSLGDGANNQPQHF.

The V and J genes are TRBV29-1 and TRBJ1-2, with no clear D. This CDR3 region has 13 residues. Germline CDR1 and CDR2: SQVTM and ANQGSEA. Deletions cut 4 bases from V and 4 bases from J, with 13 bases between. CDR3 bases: TGCAGCGTTGTCCAGGCGATCTCCTATGGCTACACCTTC. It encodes CSVVQAISYGYTF.

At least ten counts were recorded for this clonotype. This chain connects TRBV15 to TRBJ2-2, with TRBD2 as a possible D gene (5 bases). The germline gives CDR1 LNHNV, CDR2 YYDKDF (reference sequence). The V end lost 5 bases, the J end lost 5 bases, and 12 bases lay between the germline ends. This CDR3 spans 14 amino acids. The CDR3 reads CATSRPGLTGELFF. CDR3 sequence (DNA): TGTGCCACCAGCCGTCCGGGGTTGACCGGGGAGCTGTTTTTT.

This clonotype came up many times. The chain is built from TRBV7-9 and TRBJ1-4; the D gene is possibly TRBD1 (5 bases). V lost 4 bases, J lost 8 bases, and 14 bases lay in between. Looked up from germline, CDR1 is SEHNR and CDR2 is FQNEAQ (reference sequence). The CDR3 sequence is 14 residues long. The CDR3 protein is CASSWDGDQEKLFF. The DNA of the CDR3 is TGTGCCAGCAGCTGGGACGGAGATCAGGAAAAACTGTTTTTT.

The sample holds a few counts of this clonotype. CDR3 loop: CASSQDFDSNTEAFF. The DNA of the CDR3 is TGTGCCAGCAGCCAAGATTTTGACAGCAACACTGAAGCTTTCTTT. The chain uses TRBV4-2 and TRBJ1-1; tentative D call: TRBD1 (5 bases). The CDR3 is made up of 15 amino acids. V was cut by 0 bases and J by 2 bases, with 10 bases left in between. CDR1 and CDR2 (germline): LGHNA, YNFKEQ.

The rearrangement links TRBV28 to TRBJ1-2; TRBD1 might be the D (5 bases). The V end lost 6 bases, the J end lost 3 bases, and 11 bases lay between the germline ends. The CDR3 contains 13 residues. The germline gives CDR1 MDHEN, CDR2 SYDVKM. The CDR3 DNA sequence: TGTGCCAGCAGGGCCCAGGGCGACTATGGCTACACCTTC. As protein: CASRAQGDYGYTF.

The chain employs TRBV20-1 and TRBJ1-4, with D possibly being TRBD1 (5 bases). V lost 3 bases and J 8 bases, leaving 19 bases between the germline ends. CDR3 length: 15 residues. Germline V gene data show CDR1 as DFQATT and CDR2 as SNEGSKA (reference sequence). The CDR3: CSASSPRGGGEKLFF. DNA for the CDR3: TGCAGTGCTAGTTCCCCCCGGGGGGGAGGAGAAAAACTGTTTTTT.

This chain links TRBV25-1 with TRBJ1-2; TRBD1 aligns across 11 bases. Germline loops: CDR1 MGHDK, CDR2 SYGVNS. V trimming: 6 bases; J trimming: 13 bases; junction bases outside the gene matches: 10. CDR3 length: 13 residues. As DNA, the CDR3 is TGTGCCAGCAGCTCTATGGGACAGGGGGTTCTCACCTTC. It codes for CASSSMGQGVLTF.

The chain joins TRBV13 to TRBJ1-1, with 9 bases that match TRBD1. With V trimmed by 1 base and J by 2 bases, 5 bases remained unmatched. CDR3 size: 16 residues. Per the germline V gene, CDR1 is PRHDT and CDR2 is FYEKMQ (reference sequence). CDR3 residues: CASSLDGTGRNTEAFF. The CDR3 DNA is TGTGCCAGCAGCTTAGACGGGACAGGGAGAAACACTGAAGCTTTCTTT.

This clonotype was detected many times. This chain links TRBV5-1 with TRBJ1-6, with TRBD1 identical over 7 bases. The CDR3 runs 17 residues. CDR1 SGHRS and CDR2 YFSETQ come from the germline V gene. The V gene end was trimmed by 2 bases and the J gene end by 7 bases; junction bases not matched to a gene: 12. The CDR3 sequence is CASSFDRVGIRNSPLHF. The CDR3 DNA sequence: TGCGCCAGCAGCTTCGACAGGGTGGGGATACGGAATTCACCCCTCCACTTT.

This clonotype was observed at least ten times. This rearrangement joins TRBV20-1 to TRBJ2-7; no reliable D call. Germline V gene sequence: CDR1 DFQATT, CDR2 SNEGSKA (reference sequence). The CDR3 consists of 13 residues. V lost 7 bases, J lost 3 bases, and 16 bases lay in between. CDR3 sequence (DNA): TGCAGTGTCAGCCCCGGGTTACGCTACGAGCAGTACTTC. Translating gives CSVSPGLRYEQYF.

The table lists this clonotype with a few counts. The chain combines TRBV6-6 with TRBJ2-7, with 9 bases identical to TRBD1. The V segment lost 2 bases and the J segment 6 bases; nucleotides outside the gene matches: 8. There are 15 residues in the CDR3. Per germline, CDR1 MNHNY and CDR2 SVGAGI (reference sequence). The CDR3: CASSYPGQGLFEQYF. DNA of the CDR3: TGTGCCAGCAGTTACCCGGGACAGGGTTTGTTCGAGCAGTACTTC.

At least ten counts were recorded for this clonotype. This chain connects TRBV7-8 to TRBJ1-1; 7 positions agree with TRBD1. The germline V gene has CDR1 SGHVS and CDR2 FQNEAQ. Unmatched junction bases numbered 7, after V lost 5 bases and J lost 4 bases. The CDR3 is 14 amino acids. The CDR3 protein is CASSRDRVSTEAFF. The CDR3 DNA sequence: TGTGCCAGCAGCCGAGACAGGGTGTCCACTGAAGCTTTCTTT.

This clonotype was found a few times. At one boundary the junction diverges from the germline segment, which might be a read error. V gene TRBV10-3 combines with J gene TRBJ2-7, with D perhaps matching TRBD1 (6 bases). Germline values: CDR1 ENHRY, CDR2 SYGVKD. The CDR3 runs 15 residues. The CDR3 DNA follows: TGTGCCAGCAGTGACCGACAGGCCGGGATTTACGAGCAGTACTTC. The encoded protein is CASSDRQAGIYEQYF.

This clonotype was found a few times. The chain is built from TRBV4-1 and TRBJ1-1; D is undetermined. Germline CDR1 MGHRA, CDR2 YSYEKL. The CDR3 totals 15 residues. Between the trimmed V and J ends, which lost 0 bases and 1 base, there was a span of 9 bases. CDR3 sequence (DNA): TGCGCCAGCAGCCAAGAGATACACTCGAACACTGAAGCTTTCTTT. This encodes CASSQEIHSNTEAFF.

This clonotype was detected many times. The CDR3 coding sequence is TGTGCCAGCAGTCGAGCGGGAGGGACTAAATGGGCCCAGTACTTC. It is translated as CASSRAGGTKWAQYF. This chain joins TRBV12-3 or TRBV12-4 and TRBJ2-5, with 10 bases fitting TRBD2. Germline trimming cut 5 bases from V and 9 bases from J; bases unmatched to any gene: 12. This CDR3 has 15 residues.

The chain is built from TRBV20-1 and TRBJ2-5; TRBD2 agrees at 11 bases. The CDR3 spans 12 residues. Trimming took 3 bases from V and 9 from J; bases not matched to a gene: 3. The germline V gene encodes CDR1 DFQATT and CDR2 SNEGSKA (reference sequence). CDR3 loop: CSARPLAGAQYF. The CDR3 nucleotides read TGCAGTGCTAGGCCACTAGCGGGGGCCCAGTACTTC.

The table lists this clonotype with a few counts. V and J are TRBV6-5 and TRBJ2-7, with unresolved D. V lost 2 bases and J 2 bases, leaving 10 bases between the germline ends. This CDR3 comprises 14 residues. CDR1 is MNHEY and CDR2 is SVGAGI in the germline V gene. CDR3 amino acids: CASSYETSPYEQYF. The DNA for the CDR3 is TGTGCCAGCAGTTACGAGACGAGCCCCTACGAGCAGTACTTC.

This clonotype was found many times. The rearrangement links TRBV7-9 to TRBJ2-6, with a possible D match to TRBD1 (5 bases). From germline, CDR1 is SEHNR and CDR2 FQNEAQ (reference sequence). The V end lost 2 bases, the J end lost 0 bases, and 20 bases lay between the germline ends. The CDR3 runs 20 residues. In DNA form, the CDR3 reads TGTGCCAGCAGCTTAAGTTCTCTCGCAGGGTCCCGCTCTGGGGCCAACGTCCTGACTTTC. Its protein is CASSLSSLAGSRSGANVLTF. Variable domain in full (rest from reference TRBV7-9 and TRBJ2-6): DTGVSQNPRHKITKRGQNVTFRCDPISEHNRLYWYRQTLGQGPEFLTYFQNEAQLEKSRLLSDRFSAERPKGSFSTLEIQRTEQGDSAMYLCASSLSSLAGSRSGANVLTFGAGSRLTVL.

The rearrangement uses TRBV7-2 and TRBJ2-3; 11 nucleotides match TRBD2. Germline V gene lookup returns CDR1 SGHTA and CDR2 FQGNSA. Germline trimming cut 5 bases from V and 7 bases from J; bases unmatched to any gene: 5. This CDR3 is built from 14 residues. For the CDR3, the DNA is TGTGCCAGCAGCCCATTAGCGGGGGGGTATACGCAGTATTTT. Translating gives CASSPLAGGYTQYF.